Detailed here is one TCR beta chain. Trimming removed 5 bases at V and 5 bases at J, with 19 bases between. The CDR3 totals 16 residues. The germline V gene has CDR1 SGHVS and CDR2 FNYEAQ. The sample belongs to a study of OX40 agonist ivuxolimab in advanced cancers. Study context: Dosing consisted of intravenous ivuxolimab at 0.01 to 10 mg/kg every 2 weeks.

Clones were sequenced by immunoSEQ multiplex PCR, and TCRdb holds only the in-frame ones, with some missing. Here the sample spans approximately 51,000 clones, around 77% being singletons. The receptor's source is an adult with an advanced solid tumor such as melanoma, head and neck, liver or kidney cancer. The chain carries TRBV7-6 and TRBJ2-1; D unclear. Source: CD4+ or CD8+ T cells sorted from blood, taken in a trial of the OX40 agonist ivuxolimab. CDR3 nucleotides: TGTGCCAGCAGCAAAGGTTGGGGTCGGGCAAACAATGAGCAGTTCTTC. This sequence encodes CASSKGWGRANNEQFF.